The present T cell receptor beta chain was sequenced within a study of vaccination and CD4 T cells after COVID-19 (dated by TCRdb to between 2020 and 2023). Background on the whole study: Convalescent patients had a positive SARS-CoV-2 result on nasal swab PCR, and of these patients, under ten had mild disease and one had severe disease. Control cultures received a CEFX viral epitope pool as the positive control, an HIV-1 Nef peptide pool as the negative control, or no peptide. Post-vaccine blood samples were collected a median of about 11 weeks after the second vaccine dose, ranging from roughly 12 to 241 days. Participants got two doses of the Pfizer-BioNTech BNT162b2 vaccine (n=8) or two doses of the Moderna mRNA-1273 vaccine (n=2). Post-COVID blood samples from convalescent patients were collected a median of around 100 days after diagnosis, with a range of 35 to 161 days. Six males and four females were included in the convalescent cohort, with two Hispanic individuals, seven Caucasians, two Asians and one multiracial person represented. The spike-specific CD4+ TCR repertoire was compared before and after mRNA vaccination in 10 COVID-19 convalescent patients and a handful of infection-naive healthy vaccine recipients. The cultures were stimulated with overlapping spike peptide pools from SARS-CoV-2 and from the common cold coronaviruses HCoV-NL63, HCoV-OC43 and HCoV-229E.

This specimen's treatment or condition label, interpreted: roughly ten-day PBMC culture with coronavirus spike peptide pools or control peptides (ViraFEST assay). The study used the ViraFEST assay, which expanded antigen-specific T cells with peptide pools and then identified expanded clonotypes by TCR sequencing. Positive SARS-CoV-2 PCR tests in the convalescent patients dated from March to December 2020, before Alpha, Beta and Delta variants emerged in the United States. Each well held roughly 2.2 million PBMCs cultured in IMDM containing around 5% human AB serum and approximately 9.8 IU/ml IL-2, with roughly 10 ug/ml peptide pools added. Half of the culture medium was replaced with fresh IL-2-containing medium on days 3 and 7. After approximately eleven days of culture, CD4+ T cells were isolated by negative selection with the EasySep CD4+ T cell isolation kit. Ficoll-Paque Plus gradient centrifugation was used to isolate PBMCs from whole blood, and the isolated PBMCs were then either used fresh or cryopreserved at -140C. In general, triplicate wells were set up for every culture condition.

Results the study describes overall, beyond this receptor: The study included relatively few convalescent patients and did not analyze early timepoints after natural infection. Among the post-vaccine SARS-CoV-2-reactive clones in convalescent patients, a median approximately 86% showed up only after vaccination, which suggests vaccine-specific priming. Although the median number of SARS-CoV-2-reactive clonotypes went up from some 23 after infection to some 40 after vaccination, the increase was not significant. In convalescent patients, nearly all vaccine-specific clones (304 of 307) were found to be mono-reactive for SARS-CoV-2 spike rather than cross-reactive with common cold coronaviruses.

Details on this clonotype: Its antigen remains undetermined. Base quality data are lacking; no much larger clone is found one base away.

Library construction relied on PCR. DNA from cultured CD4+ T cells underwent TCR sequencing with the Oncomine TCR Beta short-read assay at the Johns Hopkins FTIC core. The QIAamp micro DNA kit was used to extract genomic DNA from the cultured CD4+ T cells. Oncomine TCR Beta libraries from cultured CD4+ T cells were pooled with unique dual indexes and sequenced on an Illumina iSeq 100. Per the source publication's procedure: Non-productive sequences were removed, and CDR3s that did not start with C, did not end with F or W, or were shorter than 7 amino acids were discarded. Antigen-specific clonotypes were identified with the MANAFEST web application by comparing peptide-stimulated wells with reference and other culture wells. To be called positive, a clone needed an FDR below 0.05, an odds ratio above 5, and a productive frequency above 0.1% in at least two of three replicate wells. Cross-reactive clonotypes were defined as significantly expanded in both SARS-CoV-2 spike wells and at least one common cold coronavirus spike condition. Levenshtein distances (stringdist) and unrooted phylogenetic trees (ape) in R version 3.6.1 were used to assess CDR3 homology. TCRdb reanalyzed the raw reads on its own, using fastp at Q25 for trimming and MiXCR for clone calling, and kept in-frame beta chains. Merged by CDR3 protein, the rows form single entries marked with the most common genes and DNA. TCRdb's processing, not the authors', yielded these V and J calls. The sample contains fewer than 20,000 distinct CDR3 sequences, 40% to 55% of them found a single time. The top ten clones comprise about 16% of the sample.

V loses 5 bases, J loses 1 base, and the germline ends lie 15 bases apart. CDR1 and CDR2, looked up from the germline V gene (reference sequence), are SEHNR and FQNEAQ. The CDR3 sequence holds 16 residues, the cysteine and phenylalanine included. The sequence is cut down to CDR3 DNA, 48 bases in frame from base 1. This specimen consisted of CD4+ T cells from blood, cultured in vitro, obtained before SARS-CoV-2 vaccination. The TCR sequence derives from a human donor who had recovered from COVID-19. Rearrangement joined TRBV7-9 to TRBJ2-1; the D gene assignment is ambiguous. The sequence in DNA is TGTGCCAGCAGCACCCAAGGATGGGATTCCTACAATGAGCAGTTCTTC. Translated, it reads CASSTQGWDSYNEQFF.